Listed here are 20 T cell receptor beta chains from one sample, sequenced in a study of T cells in Graves' hyperthyroidism and ophthalmopathy (dated by TCRdb to about 2019). Libraries were made using multiplex PCR. Sequencing instrument: Illumina HiSeq 2000. TCR beta CDR3 regions were amplified from RNA transcripts. The first round of RT-PCR for the TCR CDR3 was performed with the HTBI primer set and the Qiagen OneStep RT-PCR kit. In TCRdb, the public reads were trimmed at Q25 with fastp and aligned with MiXCR, with productive beta chains retained. Rows merge per CDR3 protein into single entries with the most common DNA and genes. The sample records more than 500,000 distinct CDR3 sequences, 15% to 20% of which are singletons. The ten largest account for approximately 30% of the sample. Sequencing was carried out using blood. These receptors were obtained from a young woman with Graves' ophthalmopathy.

This chain links TRBV27 with TRBJ1-5, with 7 bases matching TRBD1. The CDR3 is 17 residues long. The germline V gene encodes CDR1 MNHEY and CDR2 SMNVEV (reference sequence). V dropped 2 bases and J dropped 7; count of bases not matched to a gene: 14. DNA for the CDR3: TGTGCCAGCAGTTTAGGTAGGGGGCCCTGGGGAGGACAGCCCCAGCATTTT. Its protein is CASSLGRGPWGGQPQHF.

This clonotype has at least ten counts. The chain employs TRBV6-2 or TRBV6-3 and TRBJ2-7; D is unclear. Trimming removed 6 bases at V and 3 bases at J, with 12 bases between. Germline values: CDR1 MNHEY, CDR2 SVGEGT. The CDR3 consists of 13 residues. The CDR3 DNA reads as TGTGCCAGCAGCGACGGCGGCGGCTACGAGCAGTACTTC. Translated: CASSDGGGYEQYF.

The table lists this clonotype with many counts. The chain is built from TRBV18 and TRBJ2-1; 7 nucleotides agree with TRBD2. Germline CDR1 is KGHSH and CDR2 is LQKENI. The CDR3 loop spans 16 amino acids. J gave up 0 bases and V 1 base, and 3 bases lay outside the gene matches. CDR3 region: CASSPQGRGSYNEQFF. The CDR3 DNA is TGTGCCAGCTCACCACAAGGGAGGGGCTCCTACAATGAGCAGTTCTTC.

The J gene is TRBJ1-1, the V gene TRBV25-1; D remains unclear. The CDR3 length is 13 residues. Per the germline V gene, CDR1 is MGHDK and CDR2 is SYGVNS. The V end lost 3 bases, the J end lost 5 bases, and 10 bases lay between the germline ends. DNA of the CDR3: TGTGCCAGCAGTGATATAGAACGGACTGAAGCTTTCTTT. As protein: CASSDIERTEAFF.

This clonotype was observed a few times. The rearrangement joins TRBV4-2 to TRBJ2-2; D call uncertain. The germline gives CDR1 LGHNA, CDR2 YNFKEQ. CDR3 length: 18 residues. The V and J ends lost 3 bases and 6 bases respectively, with 23 bases between them. CDR3 loop: CASSQLQFRSGKPGELFF. The CDR3 DNA sequence: TGTGCCAGCAGCCAGTTACAGTTTAGGTCTGGGAAGCCCGGGGAGCTGTTTTTT.

This clonotype occurred a few times. V gene TRBV6-1 combines with J gene TRBJ2-7, with TRBD2 matching 9 bases. The CDR3 totals 15 residues. After removal of 5 bases from V and 5 bases from J, the junction contained 10 bases not matched to a gene. CDR1 is MNHNS and CDR2 is SASEGT in the germline V gene. The chain's CDR3 is CASSPAGGFEDEQYF. CDR3 DNA sequence: TGTGCCAGCAGTCCAGCGGGGGGTTTCGAGGACGAGCAGTACTTC.

This chain connects TRBV7-2 to TRBJ2-7; 7 positions agree with TRBD2. CDR3 size: 13 residues. V shed 5 bases, J shed 5 bases, and the junction held 6 bases outside the gene matches. The V gene's germline CDR1 is SGHTA and CDR2 FQGNSA. CDR3 amino acids: CASSNRLAHEQYF. DNA of the CDR3: TGTGCCAGCAGCAATCGACTAGCCCACGAGCAGTACTTC.

This clonotype was recorded at least ten times. This chain links TRBV7-9 with TRBJ2-1; 14 nucleotides agree with TRBD2. J lost 0 bases, V lost 5 bases, and 9 bases had no gene match. The germline gives CDR1 SEHNR, CDR2 FQNEAQ (reference sequence). The CDR3 loop spans 19 amino acids. CDR3 in amino acids: CASSQRLAGGPSSYNEQFF. In DNA form, the CDR3 reads TGTGCCAGCAGCCAAAGACTAGCGGGAGGGCCCAGCTCCTACAATGAGCAGTTCTTC. The whole variable domain, filled in from reference TRBV7-9 and TRBJ2-1, reads DTGVSQNPRHKITKRGQNVTFRCDPISEHNRLYWYRQTLGQGPEFLTYFQNEAQLEKSRLLSDRFSAERPKGSFSTLEIQRTEQGDSAMYLCASSQRLAGGPSSYNEQFFGPGTRLTVL.

As regards this clonotype: A read error may be the cause here, since a much bigger clone is one base away. The chain couples TRBV7-2 to TRBJ2-3, with unresolved D. There are 12 residues in the CDR3. Germline V gives CDR1 SGHTA, CDR2 FQGNSA. The chain's CDR3 is CAGGPPTDTQCF. The CDR3 bases are TGTGCGGGCGGTCCTCCCACAGATACGCAGTGTTTT.

This clonotype occurred many times. This rearrangement joins TRBV2 to TRBJ1-4; D possibly corresponds to TRBD1 (5 bases). The CDR3 length is 16 residues. The V end was cut by 1 base, the J end by 4 bases, with 13 bases between. Germline V gene lookup returns CDR1 SNHLY and CDR2 FYNNEI. For the CDR3, the DNA is TGTGCCAGCAGTGAAGGGAGGTGGGGCCTTAATGAAAAACTGTTTTTT. This translates into CASSEGRWGLNEKLFF.

This clonotype was recorded at least ten times. The V gene is TRBV6-2 or TRBV6-3, the J gene TRBJ1-1, with TRBD1 matching 7 bases. The CDR3 is made up of 16 amino acids. With V trimmed by 2 bases and J by 5 bases, 11 bases remained unmatched. Germline CDR1 is MNHEY and CDR2 is SVGEGT. The DNA for the CDR3 is TGTGCCAGCAGTTACACCCAAGGGACAGTTCAAACTGAAGCTTTCTTT. Its translation is CASSYTQGTVQTEAFF.

The chain links TRBV9 to TRBJ1-2; D is possibly TRBD1 (5 bases). The CDR3 runs 17 residues. Trimming took off 4 bases at V and 6 bases at J, with 25 bases between the two ends. Germline CDR1 SGDLS, CDR2 YYNGEE. The CDR3 is CASSLDGTPINWDGYTF. CDR3 sequence (DNA): TGTGCCAGCAGCCTAGACGGGACGCCCATAAACTGGGATGGCTACACCTTC. Based on the CDR3 plus reference TRBV9 and TRBJ1-2, the full variable domain is DSGVTQTPKHLITATGQRVTLRCSPRSGDLSVYWYQQSLDQGLQFLIQYYNGEERAKGNILERFSAQQFPDLHSELNLSSLELGDSALYFCASSLDGTPINWDGYTFGSGTRLTVV.

The sample holds many counts of this clonotype. This sequence joins TRBV28 and TRBJ1-5, with D possibly matching TRBD1 (5 bases). The V gene's germline CDR1 is MDHEN and CDR2 SYDVKM. The V gene lost 9 bases and the J gene lost 7 bases, with 19 bases spanning the gap. The CDR3 loop spans 14 amino acids. CDR3 coding DNA: TGTGCCAGTACGAGGGACGCCGTGAGCCAGCCCCAGCATTTT. Its protein product is CASTRDAVSQPQHF.

This clonotype has more than one count but fewer than ten. The gene calls are TRBV10-1 and TRBJ1-1; D is possibly TRBD1 (6 bases). The CDR3 consists of 14 residues. V lost 6 bases, J lost 3 bases, and 14 bases lay in between. CDR1 and CDR2 from the germline V gene are WNHNN and SYGVQD (reference sequence). The CDR3 is CASREPGVHTEAFF. The CDR3 region has the DNA TGCGCCAGCAGAGAGCCAGGGGTGCACACTGAAGCTTTCTTT.

This clonotype appeared a few times. The CDR3 spells CASSLWGVQETQYF. The DNA for the CDR3 is TGCGCCAGCAGCTTGTGGGGGGTCCAAGAGACCCAGTACTTC. J is TRBJ2-5 and V is TRBV5-1, with D perhaps TRBD2 (6 bases). There are 14 residues in the CDR3. Germline CDR1 is SGHRS and CDR2 is YFSETQ. With 1 base removed from V and 1 base from J, the gap between germline ends came to 8 bases.

At least ten counts were recorded for this clonotype. The CDR3 sequence: CASSLSTVAFF. The CDR3 bases are TGTGCCAGCAGCTTAAGTACCGTAGCTTTCTTT. V gene TRBV7-2 combines with J gene TRBJ1-1; no firm D call. V shed 2 bases and J shed 10 bases, with 8 bases lying between them. Germline-derived CDR1 and CDR2 are SGHTA and FQGNSA. The CDR3 runs to 11 residues.

This clonotype was counted many times. The CDR3 here is CASSLELGDEQYF. The CDR3, as DNA: TGTGCCAGCAGCTTAGAACTGGGCGACGAGCAGTACTTC. The V and J genes are TRBV11-3 and TRBJ2-7; no firm D call. V was trimmed by 0 bases and J by 5 bases, leaving 8 bases between them. The CDR3 spans 13 residues. Germline assignment: CDR1 SGHNT and CDR2 YENEEA.

The chain links TRBV20-1 to TRBJ2-7, with D possibly TRBD2 on 5 matching bases. Trimming cost V 1 base and J 6 bases, with 7 bases left between them. CDR3 length equals 11 residues. Germline CDR1 DFQATT, CDR2 SNEGSKA (reference sequence). The CDR3 spells CSARVRGEQYF. The DNA of the CDR3 is TGCAGTGCTAGAGTACGGGGCGAGCAGTACTTC.

This clonotype was counted only a few times. The rearrangement joins TRBV4-2 to TRBJ2-7, with D maybe TRBD2 (5 bases). Trimming cost V 3 bases and J 5 bases, with 20 bases left between them. The CDR3 totals 16 residues. From germline, CDR1 is LGHNA and CDR2 YNFKEQ. CDR3 sequence: CASSQRPHGKRNEQYF. Here the CDR3 DNA reads TGTGCCAGCAGCCAGAGGCCGCACGGGAAGCGCAACGAGCAGTACTTC.

A few counts support this clonotype. This chain joins TRBV6-1 and TRBJ1-5; TRBD1 matches at 7 bases. V lost 6 bases and J lost 7; bases outside the gene matches: 9. The CDR3 is 14 amino acids. CDR1 and CDR2 from the germline V gene are MNHNS and SASEGT. CDR3 nucleotide sequence: TGTGCCAGCAGGATAACAGGGGTTGGACAGCCCCAGCATTTT. Its protein product is CASRITGVGQPQHF.